A single sample is the source of the 24 T cell receptor beta chains below, sequenced in a study of blood T cell repertoires in COVID-19. Produced via immunoSEQ multiplex PCR; TCRdb's table is partial and in-frame only. The sample carries tens of thousands of clones, 70% to 85% recorded once. The sample taken for sequencing was peripheral blood. The receptors here all came from a man aged 60-69 years with acute or convalescent COVID-19.

The sample holds one count of this clone. V gene TRBV27 combines with J gene TRBJ1-5; 9 positions agree with TRBD1. The CDR3 length is 12 residues. The V gene's germline CDR1 is MNHEY and CDR2 SMNVEV (reference sequence). With 6 bases clipped from V and 7 bases from J, the junction kept 1 base outside the gene matches. In DNA, the CDR3 is TGTGCCAGCAGGACAGGGGGGCAGCCCCAGCATTTT. Its protein is CASRTGGQPQHF.

This chain connects TRBV13 to TRBJ1-6; perhaps TRBD1 as D (5 bases). The CDR3 length is 15 residues. Between the trimmed V and J ends, which lost 3 bases and 7 bases, there was a span of 13 bases. Germline V gives CDR1 PRHDT, CDR2 FYEKMQ (reference sequence). CDR3: CASSFTQGTNSPLHF. In DNA form, the CDR3 reads TGTGCCAGCAGCTTTACCCAGGGTACCAATTCACCCCTCCACTTT.

The chain links TRBV7-6 to TRBJ2-3, with D perhaps matching TRBD1 (6 bases). V lost 4 bases and J 0 bases, leaving 11 bases between the germline ends. Germline V gene lookup returns CDR1 SGHVS and CDR2 FNYEAQ. The CDR3 is 15 residues long. As DNA, the CDR3 is TGTGCCAGCAGCTCCCAGGGGTGGAGCACAGATACGCAGTATTTT. This gives the protein CASSSQGWSTDTQYF.

This clone was detected a few times. The gene calls are TRBV9 and TRBJ2-1; 7 bases agree with TRBD2. Trimming at V came to 2 bases and at J to 9 bases, leaving 5 bases not matched to a gene. Germline lookup yields CDR1 SGDLS and CDR2 YYNGEE. The CDR3 totals 13 residues. Here the CDR3 reads CASSVRTRREQFF. Written as DNA, the CDR3 is TGTGCCAGCAGCGTCAGGACTAGACGTGAGCAGTTCTTC.

The rearrangement joins TRBV30 to TRBJ2-1, with D hard to call. Trimming removed 2 bases from V and 4 bases from J, with 18 bases in between. This CDR3 is 16 amino acids long. The germline V gene encodes CDR1 GTSNPN and CDR2 SVGIG (reference sequence). CDR3 DNA: TGTGCCTGGAGTCCTCCAACACCCCGACAATACAATGAGCAGTTCTTC. This codes for CAWSPPTPRQYNEQFF.

This chain connects TRBV9 to TRBJ2-2, with a possible D match to TRBD2 (6 bases). The CDR3 contains 18 residues. CDR1 is SGDLS and CDR2 is YYNGEE in the germline V gene. The V end was cut by 4 bases, the J end by 8 bases, with 27 bases between. CDR3 bases: TGTGCCAGCAGCAACACCCCCGGGAGCCAATCCACCCCGGGGGAGCTGTTTTTT. Encoded protein: CASSNTPGSQSTPGELFF.

The V call is TRBV7-9, the J call TRBJ1-2; D uncertain. The ends were cut back, 1 base at V and 7 bases at J, with 10 bases in the middle. Germline lookup yields CDR1 SEHNR and CDR2 FQNEAQ (reference sequence). The CDR3 consists of 13 residues. The CDR3 reads CASSLEQSAGYTF. Written as DNA, the CDR3 is TGTGCCAGCAGCTTAGAACAGAGTGCTGGCTACACCTTC.

This chain links TRBV10-3 with TRBJ2-7; weak D call: TRBD1 (5 bases). Germline values: CDR1 ENHRY, CDR2 SYGVKD. This CDR3 is built from 12 residues. Trimming removed 6 bases from V and 7 bases from J, with 13 bases in between. CDR3 sequence reads: CAISAQGGEQYV. DNA of the CDR3: TGTGCCATCAGCGCTCAGGGCGGAGAGCAGTACGTC.

The chain joins TRBV6-5 to TRBJ1-1; TRBD1 is a possible D gene (5 bases). The V gene's germline CDR1 is MNHEY and CDR2 SVGAGI. This CDR3 is 12 amino acids long. V was cut by 2 bases and J by 9 bases, with 10 bases left in between. The CDR3: CASSYGQGQAFF. DNA of the CDR3: TGTGCCAGCAGTTACGGGCAGGGTCAAGCTTTCTTT.

This clone was found once. V is TRBV4-2 and J is TRBJ1-3; 7 positions agree with TRBD1. Germline values: CDR1 LGHNA, CDR2 YNFKEQ. V shed 3 bases, J shed 0 bases, and the junction held 5 bases outside the gene matches. The CDR3 has 16 residues. CDR3 region: CASSQSGQFSGNTIYF. The CDR3 DNA is TGTGCCAGCAGCCAGTCGGGACAGTTCTCTGGAAACACCATATATTTT.

V is TRBV2 and J is TRBJ2-1; a weak D match, TRBD1 (6 bases). Germline-derived CDR1 and CDR2 are SNHLY and FYNNEI. The CDR3 is 14 amino acids. Trimming stripped 8 bases from V and 2 bases from J, with 13 bases between. CDR3 amino acids: CASRYRDPYNEQFF. The CDR3, as DNA: TGTGCCAGCCGCTACAGGGATCCCTACAATGAGCAGTTCTTC.

This rearrangement joins TRBV5-1 to TRBJ1-1; the D gene is possibly TRBD1 (6 bases). Germline-derived CDR1 and CDR2 are SGHRS and YFSETQ. V gave up 0 bases and J gave up 2 bases, with 8 bases separating them. CDR3 length: 14 residues. CDR3 residues: CASSLGQDNTEAFF. The CDR3 DNA follows: TGCGCCAGCAGCTTGGGACAGGACAACACTGAAGCTTTCTTT.

The chain couples TRBV6-5 to TRBJ2-1; 7 bases agree with TRBD1. The CDR3 totals 13 residues. Germline values: CDR1 MNHEY, CDR2 SVGAGI. With V trimmed by 5 bases and J by 7 bases, 5 bases remained unmatched. CDR3 coding DNA: TGTGCCAGCAGTCGACAGGGACAGAATGAGCAGTTCTTC. Its translation is CASSRQGQNEQFF.

The rearrangement joins TRBV30 to TRBJ1-2; maybe TRBD1 (5 bases). The CDR3 spans 16 residues. Per the germline V gene, CDR1 is GTSNPN and CDR2 is SVGIG (reference sequence). Trimming removed 2 bases at V and 7 bases at J, with 23 bases between. The DNA for the CDR3 is TGTGCCTGGAGTCCCCAGGGTAGAGCGGGAACCTTTGGCTACACCTTC. Amino acids: CAWSPQGRAGTFGYTF.

The chain employs TRBV5-4 and TRBJ2-7; D is unresolved. Deletions cut 2 bases from V and 5 bases from J, with 20 bases between. This CDR3 contains 16 residues. CDR1 SGHNT and CDR2 YYREEE come from the germline V gene (reference sequence). The CDR3 nucleotides read TGTGCCAGCAGCTTTTTTATTCTTTCTTACAGTCACGAGCAGTACGTC. Protein sequence: CASSFFILSYSHEQYV.

The gene calls are TRBV3-1 (or the pseudogene TRBV3-2) and TRBJ1-2, with D possibly matching TRBD1 (5 bases). There are 15 residues in the CDR3. Germline V gene sequence: CDR1 LGHDT, CDR2 YNNKEL (reference sequence). The V end lost 0 bases, the J end lost 4 bases, and 12 bases lay between the germline ends. CDR3 sequence: CASSQEGGRAYGYTF. CDR3 coding DNA: TGTGCCAGCAGCCAAGAGGGGGGACGAGCCTATGGCTACACCTTC.

The chain carries TRBV5-1 and TRBJ2-2; D gene uncertain. CDR1 is SGHRS, CDR2 YFSETQ, per germline. This CDR3 contains 11 residues. V was cut by 4 bases and J by 8 bases, with 6 bases left in between. CDR3 sequence (DNA): TGCGCCAGCAGCCTCGAGGGGGAGCTGTTTTTT. Amino acid sequence: CASSLEGELFF.

This clone has only one observation. A junction end diverges from the germline sequence, so it may reflect a read error. The V gene is TRBV6-2 or TRBV6-3, the J gene TRBJ1-5; D is unresolved. There are 12 residues in the CDR3. Germline V gene data show CDR1 as MNHEY and CDR2 as SVGEGT. The CDR3 bases are TGTGCCAGCAGTTACCCACTTCAGGCCCAGCATTTT. Protein: CASSYPLQAQHF.

J is TRBJ1-6 and V is TRBV10-3; TRBD1 matches at 7 bases. Germline CDR1 is ENHRY and CDR2 is SYGVKD. With V trimmed by 5 bases and J by 5 bases, 3 bases remained unmatched. This CDR3 has 14 residues. The CDR3 nucleotides are TGTGCCATCAGTTACAGGGGTGATAATTCACCCCTCCACTTT. This translates into CAISYRGDNSPLHF.

The V and J genes are TRBV6-4 and TRBJ2-5, with D perhaps matching TRBD2 (7 bases). The ends were cut back, 1 base at V and 4 bases at J, with 13 bases in the middle. Germline V gives CDR1 MRHNA, CDR2 SNTAGT. The CDR3 spans 15 residues. The CDR3 is CASSDWGGPPETQYF. DNA of the CDR3: TGTGCCAGCAGTGACTGGGGGGGGCCCCCAGAGACCCAGTACTTC.

This chain uses TRBV7-2 with TRBJ2-2; 7 nucleotides agree with TRBD1. The CDR3 consists of 14 residues. Germline CDR1 and CDR2: SGHTA and FQGNSA. Unmatched junction bases numbered 4, after V lost 5 bases and J lost 4 bases. The CDR3 bases are TGTGCCAGCAGCGACAGGGTTCTCACCGGGGAGCTGTTTTTT. Its protein product is CASSDRVLTGELFF.

The chain couples TRBV6-5 to TRBJ1-2; no definite D call. Trimming pared 4 bases from V and 2 bases from J, leaving 8 bases between. Germline values: CDR1 MNHEY, CDR2 SVGAGI. CDR3 length: 13 amino acids. This CDR3 is CASSSTANYGYTF. The CDR3 DNA follows: TGTGCCAGCAGTTCGACTGCAAACTATGGCTACACCTTC.

This clone was seen a single time. The rearrangement joins TRBV19 to TRBJ1-5; 8 nucleotides agree with TRBD1. This CDR3 region has 16 residues. V was pared by 6 bases and J by 0 bases, with 7 bases of the junction left unmatched. CDR1 LNHDA and CDR2 SQIVND come from the germline V gene (reference sequence). The CDR3 sequence is CASSTIGQGSNQPQHF. Here the CDR3 DNA reads TGTGCCAGTAGCACTATCGGACAGGGTAGCAATCAGCCCCAGCATTTT.

The rearrangement joins TRBV6-6 to TRBJ2-1, with D uncertain. This CDR3 spans 13 amino acids. CDR1 MNHNY and CDR2 SVGAGI come from the germline V gene (reference sequence). V lost 1 base and J 6 bases, leaving 7 bases between the germline ends. The CDR3 reads CASSYFYSNEQFF. In DNA, the CDR3 is TGTGCCAGCAGTTACTTCTACAGCAATGAGCAGTTCTTC.